The entry that follows covers one TCR beta chain sequence. The sample comes from a study of blood T cell repertoires in COVID-19. For the study at large: Specimens from acute and convalescent COVID-19 originated in the United States, Italy and Spain. T cells, B-cell-depleted T cells, or PBMCs provided the cDNA or gDNA that served as material.

The germline CDR1 and CDR2 sequences are MNHEY and SMNVEV (reference sequence). Unmatched junction bases numbered 7, after V lost 3 bases and J lost 4 bases. This CDR3 contains 15 residues. Per the original methods: Counts of nucleated cells, estimated from reference gene primer amplification, were obtained. The assay was immunoSEQ multiplex PCR, and TCRdb's table has in-frame clones only and misses some. The V and J calls and the clone size are those of that table, but D and trimming were determined from the DNA. Of around 300,000 clones in the sample, roughly 89% are singletons; the top ten hold under 2.5%.

This clonotype originated in a man aged 45-65 years with acute or convalescent COVID-19. The material sequenced was peripheral blood. The chain has TRBV27 and TRBJ1-2; 8 bases map to TRBD1. CDR3 in amino acids: CASSLVRGQAYGYTF. CDR3 nucleotides: TGTGCCAGCAGTTTGGTCAGGGGACAGGCCTATGGCTACACCTTC.